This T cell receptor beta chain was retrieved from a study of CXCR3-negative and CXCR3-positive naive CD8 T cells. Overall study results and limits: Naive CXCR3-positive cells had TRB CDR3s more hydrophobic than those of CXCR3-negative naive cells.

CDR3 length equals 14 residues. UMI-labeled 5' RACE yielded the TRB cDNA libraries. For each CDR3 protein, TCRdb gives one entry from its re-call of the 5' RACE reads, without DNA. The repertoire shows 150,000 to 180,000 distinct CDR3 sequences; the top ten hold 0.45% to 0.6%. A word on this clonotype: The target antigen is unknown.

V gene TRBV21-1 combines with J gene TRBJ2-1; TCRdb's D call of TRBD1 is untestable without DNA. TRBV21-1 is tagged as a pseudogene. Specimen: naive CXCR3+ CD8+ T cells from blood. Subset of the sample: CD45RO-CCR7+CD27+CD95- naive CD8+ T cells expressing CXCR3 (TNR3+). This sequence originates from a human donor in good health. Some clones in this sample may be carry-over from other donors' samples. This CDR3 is CASSKFCGGEEQFF.